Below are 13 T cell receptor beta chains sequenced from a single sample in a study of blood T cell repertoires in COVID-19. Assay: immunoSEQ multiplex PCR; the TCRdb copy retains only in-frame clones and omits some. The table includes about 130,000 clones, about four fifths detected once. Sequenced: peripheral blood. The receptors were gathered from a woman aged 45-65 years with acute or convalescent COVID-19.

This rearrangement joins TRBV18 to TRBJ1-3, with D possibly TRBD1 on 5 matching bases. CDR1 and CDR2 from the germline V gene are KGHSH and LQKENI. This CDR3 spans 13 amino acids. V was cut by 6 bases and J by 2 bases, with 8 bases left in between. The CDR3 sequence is CASSDTTGNTIYF. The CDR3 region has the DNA TGTGCCAGCTCGGACACTACTGGAAACACCATATATTTT.

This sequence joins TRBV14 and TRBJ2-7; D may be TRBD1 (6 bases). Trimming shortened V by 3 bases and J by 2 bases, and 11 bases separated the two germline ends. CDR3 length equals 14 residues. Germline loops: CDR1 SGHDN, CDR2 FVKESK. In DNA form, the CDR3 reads TGTGCCAGCAGCCAGATTGGGACACCCTACGAGCAGTACTTC. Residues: CASSQIGTPYEQYF.

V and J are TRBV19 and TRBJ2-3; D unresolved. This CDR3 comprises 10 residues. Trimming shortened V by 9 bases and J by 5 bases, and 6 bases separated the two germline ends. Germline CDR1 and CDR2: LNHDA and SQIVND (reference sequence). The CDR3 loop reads CARFRDTQYF. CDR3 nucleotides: TGTGCCAGGTTTCGAGATACGCAGTATTTT.

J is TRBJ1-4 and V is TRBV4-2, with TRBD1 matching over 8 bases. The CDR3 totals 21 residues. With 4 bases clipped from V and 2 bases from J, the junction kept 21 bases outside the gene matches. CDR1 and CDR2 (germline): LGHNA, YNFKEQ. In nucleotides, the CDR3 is TGTGCCAGCAGCCGACACACACGTGGACAGGGAGGCAGGCTGACTAATGAAAAACTGTTTTTT. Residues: CASSRHTRGQGGRLTNEKLFF.

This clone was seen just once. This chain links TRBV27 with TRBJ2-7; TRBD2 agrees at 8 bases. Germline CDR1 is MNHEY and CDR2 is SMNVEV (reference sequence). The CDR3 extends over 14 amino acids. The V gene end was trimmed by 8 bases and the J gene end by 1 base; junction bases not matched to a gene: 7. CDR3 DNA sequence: TGTGCCAGCTCAGCGGGGGTTTATTCCTACGAGCAGTACTTC. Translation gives CASSAGVYSYEQYF.

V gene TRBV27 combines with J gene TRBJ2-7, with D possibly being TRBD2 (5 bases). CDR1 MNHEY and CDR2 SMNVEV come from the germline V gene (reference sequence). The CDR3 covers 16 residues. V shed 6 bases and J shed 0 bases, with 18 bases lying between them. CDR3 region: CASRPRAGVNSYEQYF. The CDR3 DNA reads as TGTGCCAGCAGACCTAGGGCCGGGGTCAACTCCTACGAGCAGTACTTC.

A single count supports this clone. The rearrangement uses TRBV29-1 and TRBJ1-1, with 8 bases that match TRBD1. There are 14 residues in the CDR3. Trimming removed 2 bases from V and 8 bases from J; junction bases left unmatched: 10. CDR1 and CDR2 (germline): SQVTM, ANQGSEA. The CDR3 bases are TGCAGCGTTGAATACGGGACAGGAAGGGGGGAAGCTTTCTTT. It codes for CSVEYGTGRGEAFF.

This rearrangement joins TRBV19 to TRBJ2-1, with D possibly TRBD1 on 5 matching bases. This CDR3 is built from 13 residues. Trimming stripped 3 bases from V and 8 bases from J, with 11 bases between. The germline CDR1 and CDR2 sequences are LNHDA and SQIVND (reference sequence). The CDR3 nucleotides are TGTGCCAGTAGTATTCAGGGAACGGATGAGCAGTTCTTC. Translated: CASSIQGTDEQFF.

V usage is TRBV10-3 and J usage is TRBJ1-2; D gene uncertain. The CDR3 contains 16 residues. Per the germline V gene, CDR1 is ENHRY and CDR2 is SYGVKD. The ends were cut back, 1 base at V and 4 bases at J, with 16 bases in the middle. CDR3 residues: CAISEWEAATPYGYTF. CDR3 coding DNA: TGTGCCATCAGTGAGTGGGAGGCCGCCACTCCCTATGGCTACACCTTC.

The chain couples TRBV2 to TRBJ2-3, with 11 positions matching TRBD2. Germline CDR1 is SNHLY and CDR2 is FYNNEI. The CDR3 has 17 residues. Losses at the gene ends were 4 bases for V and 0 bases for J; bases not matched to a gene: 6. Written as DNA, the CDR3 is TGTGCCAGCAGTGGTAGCGGGGGGGCCCTGAGCACAGATACGCAGTATTTT. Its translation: CASSGSGGALSTDTQYF. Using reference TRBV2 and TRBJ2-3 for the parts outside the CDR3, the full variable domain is EPEVTQTPSHQVTQMGQEVILRCVPISNHLYFYWYRQILGQKVEFLVSFYNNEISEKSEIFDDQFSVERPDGSNFTLKIRSTKLEDSAMYFCASSGSGGALSTDTQYFGPGTRLTVL.

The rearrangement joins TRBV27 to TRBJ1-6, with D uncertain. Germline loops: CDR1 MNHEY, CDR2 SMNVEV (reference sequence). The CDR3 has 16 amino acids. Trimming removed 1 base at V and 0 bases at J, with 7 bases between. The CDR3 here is CASSLWAASYNSPLHF. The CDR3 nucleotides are TGTGCCAGCAGTTTATGGGCAGCCTCCTATAATTCACCCCTCCACTTT.

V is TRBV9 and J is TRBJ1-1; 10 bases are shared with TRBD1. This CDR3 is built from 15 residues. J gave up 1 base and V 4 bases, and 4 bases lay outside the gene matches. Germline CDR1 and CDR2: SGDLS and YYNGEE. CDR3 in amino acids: CASSRRTGGNTEAFF. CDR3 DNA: TGTGCCAGCAGCAGGAGGACAGGGGGGAACACTGAAGCTTTCTTT.

CDR3 in DNA: TGTGCCATCAGTCGTTACGGGGAAGCTAATGAAAAACTGTTTTTT. It yields the protein CAISRYGEANEKLFF. The J gene is TRBJ1-4, the V gene TRBV10-3; D uncertain. Trimming removed 5 bases from V and 3 bases from J, with 13 bases in between. The CDR3 spans 15 residues. Germline values: CDR1 ENHRY, CDR2 SYGVKD.